The 16 T cell receptor beta chains reported below all come from one sample, sequenced in a study of shared clonotypes between healthy human individuals. Some clones are missing from TCRdb's copy, which holds only in-frame ones; the method was immunoSEQ multiplex PCR. Of 2.5 million or so clones in the sample, about 92% were seen once. Sequenced material: naive CD4+ T cells sorted from blood. The sample's subset: CD45RA+ positively selected. These receptors were collected from a man aged 18 to 30 in good health.

The gene calls are TRBV5-8 and TRBJ2-7; possible D gene TRBD2, 5 bases. V was clipped by 4 bases and J by 7 bases, with 9 bases between them. The CDR3 has 11 residues. Germline V gives CDR1 SGHTS, CDR2 YDEGEE. The CDR3, as DNA: TGTGCCAGCAGCACGTGGAGGGAGCAGTACTTC. It encodes CASSTWREQYF.

The J gene is TRBJ1-1, the V gene TRBV6-5; TRBD1 matches 9 bases. Germline V gives CDR1 MNHEY, CDR2 SVGAGI. Germline trimming cut 3 bases from V and 4 bases from J; bases unmatched to any gene: 6. The CDR3 consists of 15 residues. The CDR3 sequence is CASSYSGTGTTEAFF. CDR3 sequence (DNA): TGTGCCAGCAGTTATTCTGGGACAGGGACCACTGAAGCTTTCTTT.

This sequence joins TRBV6-6 and TRBJ2-4; D gene unclear. V dropped 5 bases and J dropped 8 bases, with 13 bases sitting between them. The germline CDR1 and CDR2 sequences are MNHNY and SVGAGI (reference sequence). This CDR3 is built from 13 residues. CDR3 in amino acids: CASSPQPWDIQYF. The DNA of the CDR3 is TGTGCCAGCAGTCCCCAGCCGTGGGACATTCAGTACTTC.

The CDR3 DNA reads TGTGCCAGCAGTGAGTTCGGCCAGCCGAACTACGAGCAGTACTTC. Translation gives CASSEFGQPNYEQYF. This rearrangement joins TRBV2 to TRBJ2-7; D gene ambiguous. The CDR3 totals 15 residues. V lost 3 bases and J 3 bases, leaving 15 bases between the germline ends. Germline V gene data show CDR1 as SNHLY and CDR2 as FYNNEI.

V is TRBV6-5 and J is TRBJ2-1; tentatively, D is TRBD2 (6 bases). The germline V and J ends were trimmed by 6 bases and 9 bases, with 15 bases remaining between them. Germline assignment: CDR1 MNHEY and CDR2 SVGAGI. This CDR3 has 13 amino acids. The CDR3 region has the DNA TGTGCCAGCAGGTCCCCAGCGGGCTCTGAGCAGTTCTTC. Translated: CASRSPAGSEQFF.

V usage is TRBV7-6 and J usage is TRBJ2-2, with D perhaps TRBD2 (6 bases). The CDR3 is 15 amino acids. Trimming left V 6 bases short and J 1 base short, with 12 bases between. Germline V lookup: CDR1 SGHVS, CDR2 FNYEAQ. CDR3 in amino acids: CASRLIGGNTGELFF. CDR3 in DNA: TGTGCCAGCAGGCTGATCGGGGGGAACACCGGGGAGCTGTTTTTT.

With respect to this clone: The sample has other DNA sequences that encode this CDR3 too. The V gene is TRBV29-1, the J gene TRBJ2-3; D call uncertain. Trimming shortened V by 5 bases and J by 0 bases, and 6 bases separated the two germline ends. Germline V gene sequence: CDR1 SQVTM, CDR2 ANQGSEA. The CDR3 sequence is 12 residues long. The CDR3: CSVRPSTDTQYF. The CDR3 region has the DNA TGCAGCGTTCGCCCAAGCACAGATACGCAGTATTTT.

V and J are TRBV28 and TRBJ1-6; no clear D. The CDR3 has 13 residues. Trimming took off 6 bases at V and 6 bases at J, with 9 bases between the two ends. Germline loops: CDR1 MDHEN, CDR2 SYDVKM. The CDR3 spells CASRGRSNSPLHF. The DNA of the CDR3 is TGTGCCAGCAGGGGCAGAAGTAATTCACCCCTCCACTTT. The full variable domain, rest sourced from reference TRBV28 and TRBJ1-6, is DVKVTQSSRYLVKRTGEKVFLECVQDMDHENMFWYRQDPGLGLRLIYFSYDVKMKEKGDIPEGYSVSREKKERFSLILESASTNQTSMYLCASRGRSNSPLHFGNGTRLTVT.

The chain links TRBV18 to TRBJ2-7, with D hard to call. The CDR3 covers 15 residues. Trimming shortened V by 0 bases and J by 3 bases, and 12 bases separated the two germline ends. Germline CDR1 is KGHSH and CDR2 is LQKENI. This chain's CDR3 is CASSPPNTPRYEQYF. The CDR3 region has the DNA TGTGCCAGCTCACCACCTAATACTCCTCGCTACGAGCAGTACTTC.

The chain has TRBV18 and TRBJ1-1; D is uncertain. CDR1 KGHSH and CDR2 LQKENI come from the germline V gene. CDR3 length: 12 amino acids. V lost 5 bases and J lost 5, with 9 bases in between. Here the CDR3 reads CASSEAPTEAFF. CDR3 DNA sequence: TGTGCCAGCTCAGAAGCCCCGACTGAAGCTTTCTTT.

About this clone: The same CDR3 arises from other DNA sequences in this sample as well. The rearrangement joins TRBV5-1 to TRBJ2-7; 7 positions agree with TRBD1. The CDR3 is 15 amino acids. Germline V CDR1 and CDR2: SGHRS, YFSETQ. The V and J ends lost 0 bases and 0 bases, in that order; junction bases with no gene match: 3. The CDR3 spells CASSLDRGYSYEQYF. CDR3 DNA: TGCGCCAGCAGCTTGGACAGGGGATACTCCTACGAGCAGTACTTC.

The count of this clone is one. The rearrangement uses TRBV21-1 and TRBJ1-2. TRBV21-1 is assigned pseudogene status. The CDR3 has 15 amino acids. The CDR3, as DNA: TGTGCCAAAAAACCTTTTCGGAGCCCTAACTATGGCTACACCTTC. Translated, it gives CAKKPFRSPNYGYTF.

The J gene is TRBJ2-4, the V gene TRBV10-1, with a possible D match to TRBD2 (6 bases). CDR1 WNHNN and CDR2 SYGVQD come from the germline V gene (reference sequence). This CDR3 comprises 13 residues. Between the trimmed V and J ends, which lost 2 bases and 7 bases, there was a span of 9 bases. CDR3 amino acids: CASSEHGSNIQYF. CDR3 DNA sequence: TGCGCCAGCAGTGAGCACGGGAGTAACATTCAGTACTTC.

The CDR3 is CASSLAGGRIYNEQFF. Written as DNA, the CDR3 is TGTGCCAGTAGTCTAGCGGGAGGGCGTATCTACAATGAGCAGTTCTTC. V gene TRBV19 combines with J gene TRBJ2-1; 12 bases match TRBD2. V lost 5 bases, J lost 3 bases, and 5 bases stayed unmatched. This CDR3 spans 16 amino acids. In germline, CDR1 is LNHDA, CDR2 SQIVND (reference sequence).

J is TRBJ1-3 and V is TRBV19, with TRBD1 identical over 10 bases. The V gene's germline CDR1 is LNHDA and CDR2 SQIVND (reference sequence). V lost 5 bases and J lost 4; bases outside the gene matches: 8. This CDR3 has 16 amino acids. The CDR3 spells CASSLRQGANGNTIYF. The CDR3 nucleotides read TGTGCCAGTAGTCTAAGACAGGGGGCGAACGGAAACACCATATATTTT. The entire variable domain, with the rest obtained from reference TRBV19 and TRBJ1-3, is as follows: DGGITQSPKYLFRKEGQNVTLSCEQNLNHDAMYWYRQDPGQGLRLIYYSQIVNDFQKGDIAEGYSVSREKKESFPLTVTSAQKNPTAFYLCASSLRQGANGNTIYFGEGSWLTVV.

The chain joins TRBV5-1 to TRBJ2-7; the D is unclear. CDR3 length: 15 amino acids. Germline lookup yields CDR1 SGHRS and CDR2 YFSETQ. V shed 1 base and J shed 2 bases, with 13 bases lying between them. CDR3 nucleotide sequence: TGCGCCAGCAGCTTGTCTGGTAGGGTGCCCTACGAGCAGTACTTC. It codes for CASSLSGRVPYEQYF.